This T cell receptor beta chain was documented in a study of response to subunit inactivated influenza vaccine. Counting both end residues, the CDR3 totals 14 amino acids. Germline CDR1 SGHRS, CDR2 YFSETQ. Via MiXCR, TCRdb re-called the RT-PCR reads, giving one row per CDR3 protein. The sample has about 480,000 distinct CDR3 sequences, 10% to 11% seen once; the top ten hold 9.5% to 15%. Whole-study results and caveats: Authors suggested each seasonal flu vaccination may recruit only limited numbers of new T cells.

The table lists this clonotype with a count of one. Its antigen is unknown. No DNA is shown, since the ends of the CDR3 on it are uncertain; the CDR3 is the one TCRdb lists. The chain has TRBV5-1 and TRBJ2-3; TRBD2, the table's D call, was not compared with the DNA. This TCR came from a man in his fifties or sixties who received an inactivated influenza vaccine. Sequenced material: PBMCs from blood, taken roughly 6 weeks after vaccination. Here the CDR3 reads CASSFGGGTDTQCF.